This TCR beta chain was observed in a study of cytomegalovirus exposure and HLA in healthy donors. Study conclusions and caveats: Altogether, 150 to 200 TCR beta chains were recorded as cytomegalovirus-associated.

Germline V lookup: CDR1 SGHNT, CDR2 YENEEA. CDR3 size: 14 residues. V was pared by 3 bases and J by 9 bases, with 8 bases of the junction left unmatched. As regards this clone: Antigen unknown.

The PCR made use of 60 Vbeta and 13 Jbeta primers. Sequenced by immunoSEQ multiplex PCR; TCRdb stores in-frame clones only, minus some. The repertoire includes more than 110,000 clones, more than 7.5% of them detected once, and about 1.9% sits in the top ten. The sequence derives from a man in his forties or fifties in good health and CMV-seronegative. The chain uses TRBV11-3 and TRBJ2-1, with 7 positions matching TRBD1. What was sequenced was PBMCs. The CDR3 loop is CASSLGTALTEQFF. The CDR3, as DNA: TGTGCCAGCAGCTTGGGGACAGCCCTTACTGAGCAGTTCTTC.